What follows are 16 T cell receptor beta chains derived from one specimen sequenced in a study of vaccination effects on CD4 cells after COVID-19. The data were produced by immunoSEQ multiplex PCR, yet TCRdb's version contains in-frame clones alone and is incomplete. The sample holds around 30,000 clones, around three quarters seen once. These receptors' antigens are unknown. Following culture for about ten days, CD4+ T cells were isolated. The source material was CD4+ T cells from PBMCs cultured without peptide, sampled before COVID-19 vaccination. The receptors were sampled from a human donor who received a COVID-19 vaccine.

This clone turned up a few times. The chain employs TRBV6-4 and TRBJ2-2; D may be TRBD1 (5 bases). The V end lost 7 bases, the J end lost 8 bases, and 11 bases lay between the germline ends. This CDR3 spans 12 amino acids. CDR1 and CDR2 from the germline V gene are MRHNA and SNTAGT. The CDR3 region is CASTGNGGELFF. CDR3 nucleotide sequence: TGTGCCAGCACAGGGAACGGAGGGGAGCTGTTTTTT.

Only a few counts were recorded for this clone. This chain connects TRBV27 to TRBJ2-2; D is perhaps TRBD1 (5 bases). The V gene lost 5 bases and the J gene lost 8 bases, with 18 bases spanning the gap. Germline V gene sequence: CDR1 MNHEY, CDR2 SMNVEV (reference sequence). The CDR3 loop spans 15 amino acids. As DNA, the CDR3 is TGTGCCAGCAGTCCCAGACAGTTAGATTCGGGGGAGCTGTTTTTT. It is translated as CASSPRQLDSGELFF.

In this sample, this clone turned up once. CDR3 coding DNA: TGTGCCAGCAGCGTAGCTCTCGGACAGGGCACTGAAGCTTTCTTT. It codes for CASSVALGQGTEAFF. The rearrangement uses TRBV9 and TRBJ1-1; TRBD1 aligns across 8 bases. V shed 0 bases and J 4 bases; nucleotides not matched to a gene: 5. Per the germline V gene, CDR1 is SGDLS and CDR2 is YYNGEE. CDR3 size: 15 residues.

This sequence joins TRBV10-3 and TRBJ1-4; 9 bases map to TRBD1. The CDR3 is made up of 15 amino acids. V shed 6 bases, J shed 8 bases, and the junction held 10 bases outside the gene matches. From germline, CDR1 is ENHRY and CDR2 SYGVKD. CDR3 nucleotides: TGTGCCATCAGCTCGAGACAGGGGGAAGGGGAAAAACTGTTTTTT. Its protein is CAISSRQGEGEKLFF.

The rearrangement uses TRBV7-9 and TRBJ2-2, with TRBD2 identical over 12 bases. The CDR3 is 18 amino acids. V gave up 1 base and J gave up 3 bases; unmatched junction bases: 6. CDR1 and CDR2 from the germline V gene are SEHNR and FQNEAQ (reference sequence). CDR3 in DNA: TGTGCCAGCAGCTTAGGCCCCGGACTAGCGGGGTACACCGGGGAGCTGTTTTTT. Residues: CASSLGPGLAGYTGELFF.

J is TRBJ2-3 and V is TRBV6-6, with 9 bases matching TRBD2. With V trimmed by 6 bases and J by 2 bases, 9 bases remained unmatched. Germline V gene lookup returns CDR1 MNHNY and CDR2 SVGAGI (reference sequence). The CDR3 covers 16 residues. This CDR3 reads CASRPLAGGYTDTQYF. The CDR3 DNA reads TGTGCCAGCAGACCCTTGGCGGGGGGGTACACAGATACGCAGTATTTT.

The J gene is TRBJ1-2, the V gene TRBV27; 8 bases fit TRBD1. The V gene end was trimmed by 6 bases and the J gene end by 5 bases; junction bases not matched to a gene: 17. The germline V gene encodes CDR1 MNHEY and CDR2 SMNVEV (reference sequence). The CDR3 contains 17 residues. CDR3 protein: CASRHAQGAPTPYGYTF. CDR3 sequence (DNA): TGTGCCAGCAGGCACGCTCAGGGGGCGCCTACCCCATATGGCTACACCTTC.

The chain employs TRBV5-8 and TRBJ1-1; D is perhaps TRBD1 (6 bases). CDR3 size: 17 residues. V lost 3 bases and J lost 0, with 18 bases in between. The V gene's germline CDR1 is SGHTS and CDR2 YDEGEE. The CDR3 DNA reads TGTGCCAGCAGCTCCCTCCGGGACACTGTCTTGAACACTGAAGCTTTCTTT. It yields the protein CASSSLRDTVLNTEAFF. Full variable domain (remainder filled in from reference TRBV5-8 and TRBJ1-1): EAGVTQSPTHLIKTRGQQATLRCSPISGHTSVYWYQQALGLGLQFLLWYDEGEERNRGNFPPRFSGRQFPNYSSELNVNALELEDSALYLCASSSLRDTVLNTEAFFGQGTRLTVV.

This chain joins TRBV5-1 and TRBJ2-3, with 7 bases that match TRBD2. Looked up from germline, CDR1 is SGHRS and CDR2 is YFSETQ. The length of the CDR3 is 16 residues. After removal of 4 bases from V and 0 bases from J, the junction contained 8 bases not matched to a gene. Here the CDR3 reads CASSGGTNPSTDTQYF. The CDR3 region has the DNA TGCGCCAGCAGCGGGGGGACTAACCCTAGCACAGATACGCAGTATTTT.

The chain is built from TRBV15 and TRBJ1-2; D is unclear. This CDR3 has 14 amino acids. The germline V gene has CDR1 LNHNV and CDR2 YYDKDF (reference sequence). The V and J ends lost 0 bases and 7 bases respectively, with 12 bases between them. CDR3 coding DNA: TGTGCCACCAGCAGAGATCGAGGCTTGGGTGGCTACACCTTC. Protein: CATSRDRGLGGYTF.

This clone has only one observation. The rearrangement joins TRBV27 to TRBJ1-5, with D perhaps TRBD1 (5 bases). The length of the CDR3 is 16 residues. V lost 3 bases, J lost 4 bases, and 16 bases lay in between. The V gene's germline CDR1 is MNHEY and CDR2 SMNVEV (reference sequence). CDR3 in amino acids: CASSLRSGRANQPQHF. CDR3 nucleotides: TGTGCCAGCAGTTTGAGATCCGGCAGGGCGAATCAGCCCCAGCATTTT.

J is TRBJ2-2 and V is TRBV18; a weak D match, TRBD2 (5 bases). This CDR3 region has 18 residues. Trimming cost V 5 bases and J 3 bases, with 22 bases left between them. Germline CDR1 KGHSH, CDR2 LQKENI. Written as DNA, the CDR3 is TGTGCCAGCTCATCAAGACAAGACGTGTCGCGGGACACCGGGGAGCTGTTTTTT. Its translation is CASSSRQDVSRDTGELFF.

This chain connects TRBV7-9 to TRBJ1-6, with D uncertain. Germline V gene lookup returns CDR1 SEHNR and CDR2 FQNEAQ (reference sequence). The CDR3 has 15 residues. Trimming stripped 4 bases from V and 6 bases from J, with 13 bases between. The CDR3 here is CASSSGPLGNSPLHF. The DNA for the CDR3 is TGTGCCAGCAGCTCCGGTCCTTTGGGTAATTCACCCCTCCACTTT.

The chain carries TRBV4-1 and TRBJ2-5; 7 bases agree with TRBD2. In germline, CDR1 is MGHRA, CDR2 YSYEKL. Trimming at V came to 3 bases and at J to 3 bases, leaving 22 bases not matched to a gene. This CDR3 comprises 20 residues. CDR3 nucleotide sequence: TGCGCCAGCAGCCACTTCCGATGGGAGGCTAGCGGCACTGTTGAAGAGACCCAGTACTTC. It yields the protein CASSHFRWEASGTVEETQYF.

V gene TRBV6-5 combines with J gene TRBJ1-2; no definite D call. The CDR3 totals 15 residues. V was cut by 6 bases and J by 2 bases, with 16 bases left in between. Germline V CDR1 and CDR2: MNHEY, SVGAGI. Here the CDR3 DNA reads TGTGCCAGCAGCCGCGATTCCTCGATGAACTATGGCTACACCTTC. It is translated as CASSRDSSMNYGYTF.

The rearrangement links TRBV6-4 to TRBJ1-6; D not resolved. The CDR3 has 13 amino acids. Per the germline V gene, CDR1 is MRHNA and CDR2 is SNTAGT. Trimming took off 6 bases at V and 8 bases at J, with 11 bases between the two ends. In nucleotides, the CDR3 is TGTGCCAGCAGGGTCGAAAACTATTCACCCCTCCACTTT. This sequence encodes CASRVENYSPLHF.